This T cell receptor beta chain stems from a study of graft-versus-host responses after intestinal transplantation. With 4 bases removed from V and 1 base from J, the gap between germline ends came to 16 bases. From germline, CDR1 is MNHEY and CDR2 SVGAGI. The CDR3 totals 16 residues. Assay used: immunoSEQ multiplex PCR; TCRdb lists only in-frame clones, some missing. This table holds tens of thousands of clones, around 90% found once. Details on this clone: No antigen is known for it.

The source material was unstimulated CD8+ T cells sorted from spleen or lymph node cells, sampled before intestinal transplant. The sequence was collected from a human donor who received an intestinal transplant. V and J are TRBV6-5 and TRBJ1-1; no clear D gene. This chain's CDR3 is CASSWSPFGRNTEAFF. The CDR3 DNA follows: TGTGCCAGCAGTTGGTCTCCATTCGGTCGGAACACTGAAGCTTTCTTT.